This T cell receptor beta chain derives from a study of neurological immune-mediated disorders. cDNA synthesis was performed by 5'RACE with 10-nucleotide random UMIs. TCRdb recomputed calls from the 5' RACE reads with MiXCR, one row per CDR3 protein. The sample carries approximately 48,000 distinct CDR3 sequences, about 9.4% recorded once. This clonotype was observed many times. Its specificity is unknown. CDR1 is LGHDT and CDR2 is YNNKEL in the germline V gene (reference sequence). The ends lost 7 bases at V and 2 bases at J; junction bases unmatched: 3. There are 13 residues in the CDR3. Study-level points and caveats: HTLV-1-associated myelopathy had the most TCR clonal expansion, while multiple sclerosis had the least, a level that fell below healthy controls.

Source material was 2 million unsorted PBMCs, stored at -80 °C in RNAlater. This sequence was found in a man in his 70s with HTLV-1-associated myelopathy (HAM/TSP). Material: PBMCs. The V and J genes are TRBV3-1 and TRBJ2-5; 8 bases align to TRBD2. The DNA for the CDR3 is TGTGCCAGCACCCGGGGGGGACAAGAGACCCAGTACTTC. Translation gives CASTRGGQETQYF.